The 9 T cell receptor beta chains below were found in one sample sequenced in a study of cytomegalovirus exposure and HLA in healthy donors. It was with 60 Vbeta and 13 Jbeta primers that the PCR ran. Assay: immunoSEQ multiplex PCR; the TCRdb copy retains only in-frame clones and omits some. The sample records 200,000 or so clones, around 86% being singletons. Sequencing was done on a sample of PBMCs. These receptor sequences come from a woman aged 45-65 years in good health and CMV-seropositive.

This chain uses TRBV4-3 with TRBJ2-1; 9 nucleotides align to TRBD1. This CDR3 region has 16 residues. CDR1 and CDR2 from the germline V gene are LGHNA and YSLEER. The V and J ends lost 3 bases and 9 bases, in that order; junction bases with no gene match: 12. The CDR3 loop is CASSQGLPGTGSEQFF. The CDR3 coding sequence is TGCGCCAGCAGCCAGGGCTTACCCGGGACAGGGAGTGAGCAGTTCTTC.

The chain is built from TRBV6-6 and TRBJ1-2, with TRBD1 as a possible D gene (6 bases). V was cut by 6 bases and J by 8 bases, with 16 bases left in between. CDR1 is MNHNY, CDR2 SVGAGI, per germline (reference sequence). CDR3 length: 13 amino acids. CDR3: CASSPGQRIGYTF. The CDR3 DNA is TGTGCCAGCAGCCCTGGACAGCGGATCGGCTACACCTTC.

The gene calls are TRBV5-1 and TRBJ1-5; no reliable D call. This CDR3 comprises 13 residues. CDR1 and CDR2 (germline): SGHRS, YFSETQ. Trimming took off 0 bases at V and 7 bases at J, with 8 bases between the two ends. The DNA of the CDR3 is TGCGCCAGCAGCTTGGGCCCGGGGCAGCCCCAGCATTTT. It specifies CASSLGPGQPQHF.

This clone was seen only a few times. The chain links TRBV9 to TRBJ2-3; D gene unclear. V was pared by 7 bases and J by 2 bases, with 14 bases between. The CDR3 loop spans 14 amino acids. Germline V CDR1 and CDR2: SGDLS, YYNGEE. In nucleotides, the CDR3 is TGTGCCAGCGCAGGTGGAACCTACACAGATACGCAGTATTTT. Protein sequence: CASAGGTYTDTQYF.

The chain links TRBV2 to TRBJ2-3, with TRBD2 matching over 8 bases. Looked up from germline, CDR1 is SNHLY and CDR2 is FYNNEI. The CDR3 is 15 amino acids. Unmatched junction bases numbered 8, after V lost 6 bases and J lost 3 bases. The CDR3 sequence: CASRLGGAETDTQYF. CDR3 nucleotide sequence: TGTGCCAGCAGGCTCGGGGGGGCCGAAACAGATACGCAGTATTTT.

CDR3 DNA sequence: TGTGCCTGGCTAGGACAGGGAAGCTATGGCTACACCTTC. It codes for CAWLGQGSYGYTF. The chain uses TRBV30 and TRBJ1-2, with 8 bases aligning to TRBD1. Trimming at V came to 5 bases and at J to 4 bases, leaving 6 bases not matched to a gene. The germline gives CDR1 GTSNPN, CDR2 SVGIG (reference sequence). This CDR3 region has 13 residues.

The chain uses TRBV1 and TRBJ1-1; the table's D gene call, TRBD1, was not cross checked with the DNA. TRBV1 is an annotated pseudogene. The CDR3 totals 16 residues. The CDR3 bases are TGCACCAGCAGCCAAGATGAAGGGGGCTCGAACGCTGAAGCTTTCTTT. The encoded protein is CTSSQDEGGSNAEAFF.

This clone is a singleton in its sample. The rearrangement uses TRBV28 and TRBJ2-1; D remains ambiguous. V was cut by 2 bases and J by 0 bases, with 8 bases left in between. The CDR3 loop spans 15 amino acids. Germline-derived CDR1 and CDR2 are MDHEN and SYDVKM. CDR3: CASSLRRSSYNEQFF. The CDR3 DNA sequence: TGTGCCAGCAGTTTACGGCGGAGCTCCTACAATGAGCAGTTCTTC.

The chain recombines TRBV7-9 with TRBJ2-2; 10 bases map to TRBD1. Germline trimming cut 11 bases from V and 4 bases from J; bases unmatched to any gene: 10. The germline V gene encodes CDR1 SEHNR and CDR2 FQNEAQ (reference sequence). The CDR3 covers 15 residues. The CDR3 region is CAPAGTGVFTGELFF. Written as DNA, the CDR3 is TGTGCCCCGGCCGGGACAGGGGTTTTCACCGGGGAGCTGTTTTTT.